This T cell receptor beta chain was observed in a study of response to subunit inactivated influenza vaccine. The trim removed 0 bases at V and 0 bases at J, leaving 4 bases unmatched. This CDR3 spans 17 amino acids. Per germline, CDR1 SGDLS and CDR2 YYNGEE. One entry per CDR3 protein, called by TCRdb with MiXCR from the RT-PCR reads. The table has just under 550,000 distinct CDR3 sequences, roughly 25% seen once. This clonotype occurred a few times. In addition, the sample was reused for a study of T cells expressing NK-cell markers. From that report: Beta-chain TCR cDNA was generated via 5'RACE template switching with UMIs. It remained uncertain whether the expanded NKG2C+ T cell clones were specific for HCMV antigens.

The sequencing used CD4+ T cells sorted from PBMCs, collected approximately 12 days after vaccination. This receptor was obtained from a man in his fifties who received an inactivated influenza vaccine. The chain joins TRBV9 to TRBJ2-1, with 9 bases lining up with TRBD2. CDR3 nucleotide sequence: TGTGCCAGCAGCGTAGGTTTTAGCGGGAGCTCCTACAATGAGCAGTTCTTC. This codes for CASSVGFSGSSYNEQFF. Variable domain in full (rest from reference TRBV9 and TRBJ2-1): DSGVTQTPKHLITATGQRVTLRCSPRSGDLSVYWYQQSLDQGLQFLIQYYNGEERAKGNILERFSAQQFPDLHSELNLSSLELGDSALYFCASSVGFSGSSYNEQFFGPGTRLTVL.